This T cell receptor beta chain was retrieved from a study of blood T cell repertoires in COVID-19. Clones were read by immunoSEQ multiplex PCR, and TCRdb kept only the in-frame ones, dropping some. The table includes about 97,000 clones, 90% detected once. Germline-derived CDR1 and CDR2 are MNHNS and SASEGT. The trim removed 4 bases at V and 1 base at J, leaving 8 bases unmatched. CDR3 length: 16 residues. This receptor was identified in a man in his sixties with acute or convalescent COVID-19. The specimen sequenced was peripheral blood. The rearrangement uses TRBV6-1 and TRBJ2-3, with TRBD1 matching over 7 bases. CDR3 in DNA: TGTGCCAGCAGTGCCTGGGACAGATTCCGCACAGATACGCAGTATTTT. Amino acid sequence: CASSAWDRFRTDTQYF.